One sample yielded the 19 T cell receptor beta chains listed below, sequenced in a study of T cell responses to AZD1222 COVID-19 vaccine. Produced via immunoSEQ multiplex PCR; TCRdb's table is partial and in-frame only. The sample has tens of thousands of clones, just under 90% seen once. Sequencing used peripheral blood, obtained on day 0 of MenACWY control vaccination. The receptor source for this set is an adult in good health.

The rearrangement links TRBV3-1 (or the pseudogene TRBV3-2) to TRBJ1-2, with a possible D match to TRBD1 (6 bases). V gave up 3 bases and J gave up 8 bases, with 19 bases separating them. The CDR3 is made up of 15 amino acids. Germline V gene sequence: CDR1 LGHDT, CDR2 YNNKEL (reference sequence). The CDR3 bases are TGTGCCAGCAGCCAGGCGGACAGAAACCAACGGGGCTACACCTTC. It is translated as CASSQADRNQRGYTF.

The chain links TRBV7-2 to TRBJ1-5, with D perhaps matching TRBD1 (6 bases). This CDR3 contains 14 residues. Germline assignment: CDR1 SGHTA and CDR2 FQGNSA. Trimming cost V 4 bases and J 5 bases, with 12 bases left between them. The CDR3 protein is CASSSGTLYQPQHF. As DNA, the CDR3 is TGTGCCAGCAGCTCCGGGACACTTTATCAGCCCCAGCATTTT.

The gene calls are TRBV11-2 and TRBJ1-6; tentative D call: TRBD1 (5 bases). The CDR3 covers 15 residues. Looked up from germline, CDR1 is SGHAT and CDR2 is FQNNGV. V was shortened by 0 bases and J by 7 bases, with 10 bases between the two germline ends. Written as DNA, the CDR3 is TGTGCCAGCAGCTTAGACCCGGGGCCAAATTCACCCCTCCACTTT. Residues: CASSLDPGPNSPLHF.

This chain connects TRBV27 to TRBJ2-7; D is possibly TRBD1 (6 bases). V was shortened by 5 bases and J by 0 bases, with 23 bases between the two germline ends. In germline, CDR1 is MNHEY, CDR2 SMNVEV (reference sequence). This CDR3 has 18 residues. In DNA form, the CDR3 reads TGTGCCAGCAGTCTGCTTGGGACACTAGGCCCCAACTCCTACGAGCAGTACTTC. Its translation: CASSLLGTLGPNSYEQYF.

The chain carries TRBV28 and TRBJ2-3, with 7 bases identical to TRBD2. Per the germline V gene, CDR1 is MDHEN and CDR2 is SYDVKM. The CDR3 contains 13 residues. The CDR3 loop reads CAEAAGGTDTQYF. As DNA, the CDR3 is TGTGCTGAGGCGGCGGGGGGCACAGATACGCAGTATTTT.

The chain couples TRBV5-1 to TRBJ2-5; 10 positions match TRBD1. Losses at the gene ends were 4 bases for V and 4 bases for J; bases not matched to a gene: 10. Per germline, CDR1 SGHRS and CDR2 YFSETQ. The CDR3 spans 16 residues. The CDR3 DNA reads TGCGCCAGCAGCGCCTGGGACAGGGGTAGGGGAGAGACCCAGTACTTC. Residues: CASSAWDRGRGETQYF.

This clone was detected only a few times. The chain couples TRBV5-1 to TRBJ1-4; 10 bases are shared with TRBD1. The V gene's germline CDR1 is SGHRS and CDR2 YFSETQ. The CDR3 has 15 amino acids. With 0 bases clipped from V and 8 bases from J, the junction kept 4 bases outside the gene matches. This chain's CDR3 is CASSLEGTGVEKLFF. As DNA, the CDR3 is TGCGCCAGCAGCTTGGAAGGGACAGGGGTCGAAAAACTGTTTTTT.

The CDR3 coding sequence is TGCGCCAGCAGCCAAGAGGGCCCGGGACTAGCGGACACAGATACGCAGTATTTT. Amino acids: CASSQEGPGLADTDTQYF. This chain connects TRBV4-3 to TRBJ2-3, with 11 bases lining up with TRBD2. This CDR3 comprises 18 residues. V gave up 0 bases and J gave up 2 bases; unmatched junction bases: 7. Germline CDR1 is LGHNA and CDR2 is YSLEER.

The chain recombines TRBV5-4 with TRBJ1-6, with 7 positions matching TRBD1. V shed 4 bases and J 0 bases; nucleotides not matched to a gene: 10. Germline assignment: CDR1 SGHNT and CDR2 YYREEE (reference sequence). The CDR3 is made up of 18 amino acids. The CDR3 nucleotides are TGTGCCAGCAGCATAACAGGGGTCTGGAGCTCCTATAATTCACCCCTCCACTTT. This codes for CASSITGVWSSYNSPLHF.

The chain is built from TRBV6-1 and TRBJ1-1; no clear D. Germline CDR1 reads MNHNS; CDR2 reads SASEGT. Trimming removed 2 bases at V and 3 bases at J, with 7 bases between. The CDR3 totals 13 residues. The CDR3 spells CASSERADTEAFF. The CDR3 DNA reads as TGTGCCAGCAGTGAACGGGCAGACACTGAAGCTTTCTTT.

This clone was seen just once. This chain joins TRBV10-3 and TRBJ1-4, with TRBD1 identical over 7 bases. V lost 3 bases to trimming and J lost 8 bases; unmatched junction nucleotides: 6. Germline values: CDR1 ENHRY, CDR2 SYGVKD. CDR3 size: 14 residues. The CDR3 sequence: CAISDQGGREKLFF. The CDR3 DNA reads TGTGCCATCAGTGACCAGGGGGGAAGGGAAAAACTGTTTTTT.

V gene TRBV14 combines with J gene TRBJ2-2; D may match TRBD1 or TRBD2 (5 bases each). The V gene lost 1 base and the J gene lost 7 bases, with 16 bases spanning the gap. Germline CDR1 and CDR2: SGHDN and FVKESK. This CDR3 has 16 amino acids. The CDR3 spells CASSQVSARAGGELFF. In DNA form, the CDR3 reads TGTGCCAGCAGCCAAGTTTCCGCCAGGGCGGGCGGGGAGCTGTTTTTT. The whole variable domain, remainder taken from reference TRBV14 and TRBJ2-2, is EAGVTQFPSHSVIEKGQTVTLRCDPISGHDNLYWYRRVMGKEIKFLLHFVKESKQDESGMPNNRFLAERTGGTYSTLKVQPAELEDSGVYFCASSQVSARAGGELFFGEGSRLTVL.

The chain combines TRBV30 with TRBJ1-5, with D possibly being TRBD1 (6 bases). The CDR3 is 12 amino acids. Germline assignment: CDR1 GTSNPN and CDR2 SVGIG (reference sequence). V was shortened by 1 base and J by 5 bases, with 6 bases between the two germline ends. The CDR3 here is CAWSGQDQPQHF. Here the CDR3 DNA reads TGTGCCTGGAGTGGACAGGATCAGCCCCAGCATTTT.

J is TRBJ1-3 and V is TRBV7-2; 9 nucleotides agree with TRBD1. V dropped 5 bases and J dropped 0; count of bases not matched to a gene: 5. Germline V CDR1 and CDR2: SGHTA, FQGNSA. This CDR3 is 16 amino acids long. The CDR3, as DNA: TGTGCCAGCAGCCCCACAGGGGGCTACTCTGGAAACACCATATATTTT. Protein: CASSPTGGYSGNTIYF.

The V gene is TRBV4-3, the J gene TRBJ2-4; perhaps D is TRBD1 or TRBD2 (5 bases each). The CDR3 sequence is 13 residues long. Trimming stripped 6 bases from V and 2 bases from J, with 8 bases between. Germline V gene sequence: CDR1 LGHNA, CDR2 YSLEER. CDR3 coding DNA: TGCGCCAGCAGTGAGGGGACCAAAAACATTCAGTACTTC. Its translation: CASSEGTKNIQYF.

The genes are TRBV6-5 and TRBJ1-5; 7 bases line up with TRBD1. Trimming removed 5 bases from V and 7 bases from J; junction bases left unmatched: 2. Germline V CDR1 and CDR2: MNHEY, SVGAGI. CDR3 length: 12 residues. The CDR3 DNA sequence: TGTGCCAGCAGTCAGGGGGGCCAGCCCCAGCATTTT. Translating gives CASSQGGQPQHF.

The chain couples TRBV29-1 to TRBJ1-1; D is uncertain. The germline CDR1 and CDR2 sequences are SQVTM and ANQGSEA. This CDR3 has 13 amino acids. V was cut by 5 bases and J by 0 bases, with 10 bases left in between. The CDR3 region is CSVRGRMNTEAFF. In DNA, the CDR3 is TGCAGCGTTCGCGGACGGATGAACACTGAAGCTTTCTTT.

V and J are TRBV7-2 and TRBJ1-4; D is perhaps TRBD1 (6 bases). Per germline, CDR1 SGHTA and CDR2 FQGNSA. The CDR3 runs to 15 residues. Deletions cut 1 base from V and 2 bases from J, with 8 bases between. CDR3 in amino acids: CASSLGGGTNEKLFF. CDR3 coding DNA: TGTGCCAGCAGCTTAGGAGGGGGGACTAATGAAAAACTGTTTTTT.

As regards this clone: This CDR3 is also generated by other DNA sequences in the sample. This sequence joins TRBV12-3 or TRBV12-4 and TRBJ1-2, with unresolved D. The V end was cut by 2 bases, the J end by 2 bases, with 6 bases between. The CDR3 loop spans 13 amino acids. The CDR3 region is CASSLRQNYGYTF. In nucleotides, the CDR3 is TGTGCCAGCAGTTTACGCCAGAACTATGGCTACACCTTC.